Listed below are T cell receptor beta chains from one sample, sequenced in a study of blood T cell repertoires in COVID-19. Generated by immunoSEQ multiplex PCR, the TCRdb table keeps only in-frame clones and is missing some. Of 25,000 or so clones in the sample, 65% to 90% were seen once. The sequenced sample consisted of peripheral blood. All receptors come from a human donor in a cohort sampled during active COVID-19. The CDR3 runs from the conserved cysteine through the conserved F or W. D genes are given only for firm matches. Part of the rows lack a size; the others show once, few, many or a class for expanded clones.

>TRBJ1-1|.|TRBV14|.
CASSRAWRASGNTEAFF
TGTGCCAGCAGCCGAGCGTGGAGGGCATCGGGGAACACTGAAGCTTTCTTT
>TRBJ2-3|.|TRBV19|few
CASSKVPGDTQYF
TGTGCCAGTAGTAAGGTTCCGGGAGATACGCAGTATTTT
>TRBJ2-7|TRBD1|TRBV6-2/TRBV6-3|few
CASSYGQGATNEQYF
TGTGCCAGCAGTTACGGGCAGGGGGCGACTAACGAGCAGTACTTC
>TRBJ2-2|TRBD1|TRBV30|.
CAWTDRVETGELFF
TGTGCCTGGACGGACAGGGTGGAGACCGGGGAGCTGTTTTTT
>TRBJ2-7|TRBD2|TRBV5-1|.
CASSLALAGGTYEQYF
TGCGCCAGCAGCTTGGCACTAGCGGGGGGTACCTACGAGCAGTACTTC
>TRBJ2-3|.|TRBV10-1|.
CASSAGAESDTQYF
TGCGCCAGCAGTGCTGGGGCAGAATCAGATACGCAGTATTTT
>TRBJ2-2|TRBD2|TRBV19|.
CASSMGGLGAGELFF
TGTGCCAGTAGTATGGGGGGACTAGGCGCCGGGGAGCTGTTTTTT
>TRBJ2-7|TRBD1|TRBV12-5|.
CASGVTGNEQYF
TGTGCTAGTGGAGTGACAGGGAACGAGCAGTACTTC
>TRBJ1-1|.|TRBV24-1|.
CATRGKRDMNTEAFF
TGTGCCACCAGAGGTAAGAGGGATATGAACACTGAAGCTTTCTTT
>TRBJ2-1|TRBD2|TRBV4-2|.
CASRGGRAYNEQFF
TGTGCCAGCAGGGGCGGGAGAGCCTACAATGAGCAGTTCTTC
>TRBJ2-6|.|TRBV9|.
CASSVASEEGYGANVLTF
TGTGCCAGCAGCGTAGCCAGCGAGGAGGGGTATGGGGCCAACGTCCTGACTTTC
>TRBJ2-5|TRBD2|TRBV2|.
CASSDRGREGETQYF
TGTGCCAGCAGTGACCGGGGGCGGGAGGGAGAGACCCAGTACTTC
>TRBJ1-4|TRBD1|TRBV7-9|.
CASSWTGTNEKLFF
TGTGCCAGCAGCTGGACAGGGACTAATGAAAAACTGTTTTTT
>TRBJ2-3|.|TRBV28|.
CASSLGTTSTDTQYF
TGTGCCAGCAGTTTGGGGACAACTAGCACAGATACGCAGTATTTT